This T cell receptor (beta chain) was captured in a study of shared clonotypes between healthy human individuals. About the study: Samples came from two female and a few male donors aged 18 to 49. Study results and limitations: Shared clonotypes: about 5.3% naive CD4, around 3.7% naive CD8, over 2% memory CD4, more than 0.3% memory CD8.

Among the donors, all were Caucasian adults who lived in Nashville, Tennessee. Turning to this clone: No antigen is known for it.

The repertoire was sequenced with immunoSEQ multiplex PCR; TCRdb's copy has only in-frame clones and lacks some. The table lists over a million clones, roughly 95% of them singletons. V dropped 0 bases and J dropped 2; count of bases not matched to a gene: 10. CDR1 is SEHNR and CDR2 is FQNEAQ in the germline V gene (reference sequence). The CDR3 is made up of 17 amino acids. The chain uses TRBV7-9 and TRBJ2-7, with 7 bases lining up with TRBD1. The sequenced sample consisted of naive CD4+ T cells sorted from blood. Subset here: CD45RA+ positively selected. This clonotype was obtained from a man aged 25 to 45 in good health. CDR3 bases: TGTGCCAGCAGCTTAGCGCCCGGGACAGAGAACCCCTACGAGCAGTACTTC. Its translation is CASSLAPGTENPYEQYF.